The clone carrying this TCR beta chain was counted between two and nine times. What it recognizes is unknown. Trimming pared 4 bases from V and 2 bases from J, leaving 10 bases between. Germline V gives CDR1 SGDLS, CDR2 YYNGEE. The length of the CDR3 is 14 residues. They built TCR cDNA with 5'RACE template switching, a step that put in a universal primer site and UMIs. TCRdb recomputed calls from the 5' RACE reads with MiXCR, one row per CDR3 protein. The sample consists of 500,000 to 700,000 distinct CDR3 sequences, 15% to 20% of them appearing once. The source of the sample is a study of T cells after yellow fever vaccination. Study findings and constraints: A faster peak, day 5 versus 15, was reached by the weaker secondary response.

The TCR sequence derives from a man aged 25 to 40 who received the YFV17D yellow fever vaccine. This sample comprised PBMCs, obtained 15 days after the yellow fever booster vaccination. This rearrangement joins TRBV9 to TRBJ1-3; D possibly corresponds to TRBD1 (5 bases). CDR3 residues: CASSPRGAGNTIYF. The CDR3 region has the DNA TGTGCCAGCAGCCCTAGAGGGGCTGGAAACACCATATATTTT.